Following are 32 T cell receptor beta chains from one sample sequenced in a study of T cells in Graves' hyperthyroidism and ophthalmopathy. RNA transcripts served as the template for amplifying TCR beta CDR3 regions. Primed by the HTBI set, a first-round RT-PCR was run on the TCR CDR3. TCRdb reanalysed the multiplex PCR reads using MiXCR and keeps one entry per CDR3 protein. The data show approximately 700,000 distinct CDR3 sequences, 16% seen once. Sequencing used blood. These receptor sequences come from a man between 18 and 35 years old with Graves' hyperthyroidism.

In its sample, this clonotype was seen many times. The chain couples TRBV18 to TRBJ2-6; D ambiguous. The V gene's germline CDR1 is KGHSH and CDR2 LQKENI. Deletions cut 3 bases from V and 1 base from J, with 7 bases between. CDR3 length: 15 amino acids. The CDR3 region is CASSPQESGANVLTF. Here the CDR3 DNA reads TGTGCCAGCTCACCCCAGGAGTCTGGGGCCAACGTCCTGACTTTC. The complete variable domain, with remaining parts taken from reference TRBV18 and TRBJ2-6, reads NAGVMQNPRHLVRRRGQEARLRCSPMKGHSHVYWYRQLPEEGLKFMVYLQKENIIDESGMPKERFSAEFPKEGPSILRIQQVVRGDSAAYFCASSPQESGANVLTFGAGSRLTVL.

The table lists this clonotype with many counts. The chain couples TRBV2 to TRBJ1-2; D unclear. From germline, CDR1 is SNHLY and CDR2 FYNNEI. This CDR3 has 13 amino acids. With 5 bases removed from V and 0 bases from J, the gap between germline ends came to 7 bases. As DNA, the CDR3 is TGTGCCAGCAGTCTTACTCCTAACTATGGCTACACCTTC. Its protein is CASSLTPNYGYTF.

This clonotype was observed a few times. This chain uses TRBV6-8 with TRBJ1-6, with D perhaps matching TRBD1 (5 bases). This CDR3 spans 14 amino acids. From germline, CDR1 is MNHGY and CDR2 SAAAGT. Trimming cost V 2 bases and J 10 bases, with 12 bases left between them. Written as DNA, the CDR3 is TGTGCCAGCAGTTACACGAGACAGCACTCACCCCTCCACTTT. This codes for CASSYTRQHSPLHF.

In its sample, this clonotype was seen a few times. V and J are TRBV7-9 and TRBJ2-1; D perhaps matches TRBD1 (7 bases). There are 13 residues in the CDR3. Trimming took 6 bases from V and 7 from J, leaving 13 bases between them. Germline CDR1 is SEHNR and CDR2 is FQNEAQ (reference sequence). CDR3 sequence (DNA): TGTGCCAGCAGTTTGACAGGGAGGAATGAGCAGTTCTTC. Translated, it gives CASSLTGRNEQFF.

This clonotype was found many times. V is TRBV12-3 or TRBV12-4 and J is TRBJ2-5; 8 bases match TRBD2. The ends lost 0 bases at V and 9 bases at J; junction bases unmatched: 12. This CDR3 is built from 16 residues. CDR3 bases: TGTGCCAGCAGTTTAGCGGTGACTAGCGCCTCGAGGGCCCAGTACTTC. This sequence encodes CASSLAVTSASRAQYF.

The table lists this clonotype with many counts. DNA for the CDR3: TGCAGTGCTTCAGACCCATCGAGGGACATTCAGTACTTC. Translation gives CSASDPSRDIQYF. This rearrangement joins TRBV20-1 to TRBJ2-4, with D perhaps TRBD2 (5 bases). The CDR3 is made up of 13 amino acids. The germline V gene encodes CDR1 DFQATT and CDR2 SNEGSKA (reference sequence). V lost 5 bases and J 8 bases, leaving 16 bases between the germline ends.

On this clonotype: The junction and the germline gene differ at one end; a read error may be behind it. The chain joins TRBV19 to TRBJ2-7, with D perhaps TRBD2 (6 bases). Germline V lookup: CDR1 LNHDA, CDR2 SQIVND (reference sequence). The CDR3 contains 14 residues. CDR3 sequence: CAGSVSGALYEQYF. In DNA form, the CDR3 reads TGTGCCGGTAGTGTTAGCGGCGCCCTCTACGAGCAGTACTTC.

The chain carries TRBV28 and TRBJ2-7, with unresolved D. The CDR3 consists of 12 residues. Trimming removed 6 bases at V and 6 bases at J, with 12 bases between. Germline lookup yields CDR1 MDHEN and CDR2 SYDVKM. The CDR3 is CASSSGLIEQYF. The DNA of the CDR3 is TGTGCCAGCAGCTCCGGTTTGATCGAGCAGTACTTC.

This clonotype was recorded a few times. The chain links TRBV2 to TRBJ2-3; the match to TRBD1 covers 10 bases. This CDR3 comprises 15 residues. Looked up from germline, CDR1 is SNHLY and CDR2 is FYNNEI. The J segment lost 4 bases and the V segment lost 6 bases, leaving 7 bases of the junction unmatched. CDR3 amino acids: CASSRDRGSPDTQYF. CDR3 nucleotides: TGTGCCAGCAGCCGGGACAGGGGTTCCCCAGATACGCAGTATTTT.

This clonotype was detected a few times. The gene calls are TRBV28 and TRBJ2-7; D remains unclear. The CDR3 sequence is 13 residues long. The V end was cut by 6 bases, the J end by 3 bases, with 12 bases between. The germline gives CDR1 MDHEN, CDR2 SYDVKM. This CDR3 reads CASSPVALYEQYF. The CDR3 DNA reads as TGTGCCAGCAGCCCCGTGGCGCTCTACGAGCAGTACTTC. Full variable domain (remainder filled in from reference TRBV28 and TRBJ2-7): DVKVTQSSRYLVKRTGEKVFLECVQDMDHENMFWYRQDPGLGLRLIYFSYDVKMKEKGDIPEGYSVSREKKERFSLILESASTNQTSMYLCASSPVALYEQYFGPGTRLTVT.

This clonotype was detected ten times or more. This chain uses TRBV28 with TRBJ2-7, with 10 bases aligning to TRBD1. Germline V gene sequence: CDR1 MDHEN, CDR2 SYDVKM. The junction had 11 bases not matched to a gene; V was cut back by 7 bases and J by 5 bases. There are 15 residues in the CDR3. DNA of the CDR3: TGTGCCAGCACCACCCTCGGGACAGGGGCCAACGAGCAGTACTTC. It specifies CASTTLGTGANEQYF.

This sequence joins TRBV24-1 and TRBJ2-3; D might be TRBD1 (5 bases). Germline V CDR1 and CDR2: KGHDR, SFDVKD. V gave up 9 bases and J gave up 3 bases, with 15 bases separating them. This CDR3 is 14 amino acids long. Written as DNA, the CDR3 is TGTGCCACCGGAGAAGGGGCGAGAACAGATACGCAGTATTTT. Its protein product is CATGEGARTDTQYF.

This sequence joins TRBV20-1 and TRBJ2-5; TRBD1 aligns across 7 bases. After removal of 0 bases from V and 11 bases from J, the junction contained 9 bases not matched to a gene. The CDR3 consists of 13 residues. CDR1 and CDR2 (germline): DFQATT, SNEGSKA (reference sequence). The CDR3 is CSARDHRTGPQYF. The CDR3 DNA follows: TGCAGTGCTAGAGATCATAGGACAGGACCACAGTACTTC.

At least ten counts were recorded for this clonotype. The chain recombines TRBV3-1 with TRBJ2-7; 7 nucleotides line up with TRBD1. The V gene end was trimmed by 2 bases and the J gene end by 5 bases; junction bases not matched to a gene: 3. There are 13 residues in the CDR3. Germline CDR1 LGHDT, CDR2 YNNKEL (reference sequence). The CDR3 is CASSQTQGNEQYF. For the CDR3, the DNA is TGTGCCAGCAGCCAAACACAGGGGAACGAGCAGTACTTC.

The sample holds many counts of this clonotype. The chain employs TRBV18 and TRBJ1-1; D uncertain. The germline CDR1 and CDR2 sequences are KGHSH and LQKENI. The V end was cut by 6 bases, the J end by 1 base, with 12 bases between. CDR3 length: 14 amino acids. CDR3 amino acids: CASSHLDSNTEAFF. CDR3 DNA sequence: TGTGCCAGCTCCCACCTTGATTCGAACACTGAAGCTTTCTTT.

In its sample, this clonotype was seen a few times. The chain is built from TRBV12-3 or TRBV12-4 and TRBJ1-1; D remains ambiguous. The CDR3 runs 14 residues. V was trimmed by 2 bases and J by 0 bases, leaving 7 bases between them. The CDR3 spells CASSLTRVNTEAFF. CDR3 nucleotide sequence: TGTGCCAGCAGTTTAACCCGGGTGAACACTGAAGCTTTCTTT.

CDR3 sequence: CSASPQGASQPQHF. CDR3 nucleotide sequence: TGCAGTGCTAGTCCCCAGGGGGCGAGTCAGCCCCAGCATTTT. J is TRBJ1-5 and V is TRBV20-1; TRBD1 aligns across 8 bases. Germline lookup yields CDR1 DFQATT and CDR2 SNEGSKA (reference sequence). The CDR3 covers 14 residues. J was trimmed by 6 bases and V by 3 bases; bases with no gene match: 7.

This clonotype was seen ten or more times. A junction boundary mismatches the germline segment, possibly from a read error. The chain uses TRBV5-1 and TRBJ2-2; 7 bases agree with TRBD1. CDR1 is SGHRS and CDR2 is YFSETQ in the germline V gene. The CDR3 covers 13 residues. The DNA of the CDR3 is TGTGCCAGCTCACGGACAGGCACCGGGGAGCTGTTTTTT. Encoded protein: CASSRTGTGELFF.

This chain joins TRBV6-1 and TRBJ1-1; D unresolved. The V gene's germline CDR1 is MNHNS and CDR2 SASEGT. The CDR3 contains 11 residues. The V end lost 9 bases, the J end lost 5 bases, and 10 bases lay between the germline ends. This CDR3 is CASLERTEAFF. CDR3 bases: TGTGCCAGTTTGGAACGGACTGAAGCTTTCTTT.

The rearrangement joins TRBV7-2 to TRBJ2-1; D is possibly TRBD2 (6 bases). The ends were cut back, 5 bases at V and 14 bases at J, with 22 bases in the middle. CDR3 length equals 14 residues. The germline CDR1 and CDR2 sequences are SGHTA and FQGNSA. The CDR3 loop is CASSPNGSGEGEFF. CDR3 coding DNA: TGTGCCAGCAGCCCTAATGGTAGCGGAGAAGGGGAGTTCTTC.

This clonotype was counted a few times. J is TRBJ2-7 and V is TRBV10-3; 11 bases fit TRBD1. CDR3 length: 14 amino acids. CDR1 ENHRY and CDR2 SYGVKD come from the germline V gene. V was pared by 11 bases and J by 3 bases, with 9 bases of the junction left unmatched. The CDR3 region is CASQTGQGDYEQYF. The CDR3 DNA follows: TGTGCCTCCCAAACGGGACAGGGGGACTACGAGCAGTACTTC.

The table lists this clonotype with many counts. The V gene is TRBV11-3, the J gene TRBJ2-3; 9 bases line up with TRBD2. V trimming: 5 bases; J trimming: 3 bases; junction bases outside the gene matches: 9. CDR1 and CDR2 from the germline V gene are SGHNT and YENEEA. CDR3 size: 16 residues. Here the CDR3 reads CASSPGRLAGTDTQYF. The CDR3 coding sequence is TGTGCCAGCAGCCCCGGTAGGCTAGCGGGGACAGATACGCAGTATTTT.

To note about this clonotype: At one end the junction does not follow the germline gene, possibly because of a read error. This chain uses TRBV5-1 with TRBJ2-3, with a possible D match to TRBD1 (5 bases). This CDR3 contains 13 residues. Germline lookup yields CDR1 SGHRS and CDR2 YFSETQ. CDR3 DNA sequence: TGCGCCAGCAGCTTAGATAGCACAGGTACGCAGTATTTT. This codes for CASSLDSTGTQYF.

This clonotype was counted at least ten times. V gene TRBV6-1 combines with J gene TRBJ1-5; D is possibly TRBD1 (5 bases). Germline V gives CDR1 MNHNS, CDR2 SASEGT. This CDR3 has 16 residues. Trimming shortened V by 6 bases and J by 5 bases, and 20 bases separated the two germline ends. CDR3 in amino acids: CASSPHDRGQHQPQHF. The DNA for the CDR3 is TGTGCCAGCAGCCCTCATGATAGGGGCCAGCATCAGCCCCAGCATTTT.

The table lists this clonotype with a few counts. The rearrangement links TRBV9 to TRBJ2-6; D tentatively reads TRBD1 or TRBD2 (5 bases each). The ends were cut back, 3 bases at V and 4 bases at J, with 14 bases in the middle. The CDR3 is 16 amino acids. The germline V gene has CDR1 SGDLS and CDR2 YYNGEE. As DNA, the CDR3 is TGTGCCAGCAGCGGGGACCGGGCGACGGGGGCCAACGTCCTGACTTTC. This codes for CASSGDRATGANVLTF.

This clonotype was picked up a small number of times. This CDR3 reads CASSPSHTGRYGYTF. Here the CDR3 DNA reads TGTGCCAGCAGCCCCTCCCATACAGGCCGCTATGGCTACACCTTC. The chain links TRBV7-3 to TRBJ1-2, with D tentatively TRBD1 (5 bases). V was trimmed by 5 bases and J by 4 bases, leaving 17 bases between them. The CDR3 runs 15 residues. Germline assignment: CDR1 SGHTA and CDR2 FQGTGA.

Here the CDR3 reads CASSERLAGGPNEQFF. CDR3 bases: TGTGCCAGCAGTGAAAGACTAGCGGGAGGGCCAAATGAGCAGTTCTTC. The chain links TRBV2 to TRBJ2-1; TRBD2 matches 14 bases. The V gene's germline CDR1 is SNHLY and CDR2 FYNNEI. The CDR3 contains 16 residues. Trimming took 2 bases from V and 7 from J; bases not matched to a gene: 4.

There are many counts of this clonotype. V usage is TRBV5-1 and J usage is TRBJ2-5; D is undetermined. This CDR3 comprises 14 residues. V lost 0 bases, J lost 0 bases, and 6 bases lay in between. Germline V gives CDR1 SGHRS, CDR2 YFSETQ. The CDR3 is CASSLEAYQETQYF. CDR3 bases: TGCGCCAGCAGCTTGGAAGCGTACCAAGAGACCCAGTACTTC.

This chain joins TRBV28 and TRBJ2-6; 7 bases are shared with TRBD1. Losses at the gene ends were 2 bases for V and 0 bases for J; bases not matched to a gene: 4. The CDR3 extends over 17 amino acids. CDR1 is MDHEN, CDR2 SYDVKM, per germline. The CDR3 spells CASSLLGQLSGANVLTF. The CDR3 nucleotides are TGTGCCAGCAGTTTACTGGGACAGCTCTCTGGGGCCAACGTCCTGACTTTC.

This clonotype was detected many times. This chain uses TRBV28 with TRBJ1-2; 10 bases align to TRBD1. Trimming at V came to 4 bases and at J to 4 bases, leaving 3 bases not matched to a gene. CDR1 is MDHEN, CDR2 SYDVKM, per germline. The CDR3 runs 14 residues. CDR3 protein: CASSWDRGIYGYTF. The CDR3 region has the DNA TGTGCCAGCAGTTGGGACAGGGGTATCTATGGCTACACCTTC.

The chain is built from TRBV4-1 and TRBJ2-1; 7 bases align to TRBD1. CDR1 and CDR2 (germline): MGHRA, YSYEKL. This CDR3 contains 15 residues. The trim removed 0 bases at V and 5 bases at J, leaving 4 bases unmatched. Here the CDR3 reads CASSQDRGQNNEQFF. The DNA of the CDR3 is TGCGCCAGCAGCCAAGATCGGGGACAGAACAATGAGCAGTTCTTC.

This clonotype was observed a handful of times. The rearrangement uses TRBV2 and TRBJ2-5; D uncertain. CDR3 length: 14 residues. Germline V gene data show CDR1 as SNHLY and CDR2 as FYNNEI. V was shortened by 3 bases and J by 2 bases, with 10 bases between the two germline ends. This chain's CDR3 is CASSDRARQETQYF. CDR3 DNA sequence: TGTGCCAGCAGTGACCGGGCCCGACAAGAGACCCAGTACTTC.